Below, one TCR beta chain is given with its context. The sample comes from a study of blood T cell repertoires in COVID-19. Study-wide context: Material from acute and convalescent COVID-19 was sourced from the United States, Italy and Spain. T cells, B-cell-depleted T cells, or PBMCs provided the cDNA or gDNA that served as material.

The CDR3 sequence is 15 residues long. Trimming took 3 bases from V and 8 from J; bases not matched to a gene: 12. From germline, CDR1 is SNHLY and CDR2 FYNNEI. The method was immunoSEQ multiplex PCR; TCRdb's version includes in-frame clones alone and lacks a portion of them. The data show more than 250,000 clones, with around 87% seen just once and approximately 5.3% held by the top ten. In terms of age and location, participants ranged from roughly 18 to 90 years and lived in about two dozen US areas. Participant reports of clinical history set cohort assignment. Material for sequencing was PBMCs or T cells enriched from blood (not recorded which). This receptor was identified in a woman aged 30 to 39 who had recovered from COVID-19. The genes are TRBV2 and TRBJ1-2; 7 bases are a match to TRBD1. The CDR3 region is CASSDGDSVSSGYTF. The CDR3 nucleotides read TGTGCCAGCAGTGATGGGGACAGCGTATCTAGCGGCTACACCTTC. Based on the CDR3 plus reference TRBV2 and TRBJ1-2, the full variable domain is EPEVTQTPSHQVTQMGQEVILRCVPISNHLYFYWYRQILGQKVEFLVSFYNNEISEKSEIFDDQFSVERPDGSNFTLKIRSTKLEDSAMYFCASSDGDSVSSGYTFGSGTRLTVV.